The 16 T cell receptor beta chains presented below share a single source sample, sequenced in a study of control samples from healthy donors and cancer patients (dated by TCRdb to about 2020). The library was generated by the immunoSEQ multiplex PCR assay. TCRdb obtained this table from immuneACCESS and retained in-frame rearrangements with V and J assigned. These tables miss some clones; where compared with another copy, unresolved V genes account for less than half of the shortfall, and the remainder is unexplained. The table for this sample lists 70,000 to 85,000 clones; 84% of them were counted only once. The ten largest account for roughly 12% of the sample. What was sequenced was PBMCs. The receptors stem from a man aged 55 to 70 with head and neck cancer.

In regard to this clone: At one end the junction does not follow the germline gene, possibly because of a read error. The CDR3 reads CASSLGLAGGGDEQFF. CDR3 nucleotides: TGTGCTAGCAGCTTAGGGCTAGCGGGAGGCGGGGATGAGCAGTTCTTC. The gene calls are TRBV7-7 and TRBJ2-1; 11 nucleotides align to TRBD2. The CDR3 has 16 residues. In germline, CDR1 is SSHAT, CDR2 FNYEAQ (reference sequence).

The CDR3 DNA sequence: TGTGCCTGGACCGGGGCGGGGGGAAGTAATTCACCCCTCCACTTT. Its translation is CAWTGAGGSNSPLHF. The chain uses TRBV30 and TRBJ1-6, with a weak D call TRBD1 (5 bases). Germline assignment: CDR1 GTSNPN and CDR2 SVGIG (reference sequence). The CDR3 extends over 15 amino acids. With 4 bases removed from V and 6 bases from J, the gap between germline ends came to 16 bases.

The rearrangement joins TRBV5-1 to TRBJ2-3; no firm D call. CDR1 is SGHRS and CDR2 is YFSETQ in the germline V gene. V lost 3 bases and J lost 2, with 4 bases in between. The CDR3 spans 12 residues. The CDR3 spells CASSSDTDTQYF. The DNA of the CDR3 is TGCGCCAGCAGCTCTGACACAGATACGCAGTATTTT.

This clone was counted a few times. The genes are TRBV4-1 and TRBJ1-2; TRBD1 is a possible D gene (5 bases). The CDR3 length is 15 residues. Between the trimmed V and J ends, which lost 1 base and 7 bases, there was a span of 16 bases. The germline V gene has CDR1 MGHRA and CDR2 YSYEKL. DNA for the CDR3: TGCGCCAGCAGCCAAGTGGGACGGGCGCACGGTGGCTACACCTTC. Its protein is CASSQVGRAHGGYTF.

This CDR3 reads CASSEIYEDQPQHF. The CDR3 bases are TGTGCCAGCAGTGAAATTTATGAAGATCAGCCCCAGCATTTT. V and J are TRBV2 and TRBJ1-5; D gene uncertain. Germline loops: CDR1 SNHLY, CDR2 FYNNEI. The CDR3 consists of 14 residues. Trimming left V 2 bases short and J 5 bases short, with 10 bases between.

The chain joins TRBV5-1 to TRBJ2-5; no clear D. There are 13 residues in the CDR3. Trimming pared 0 bases from V and 7 bases from J, leaving 10 bases between. CDR1 is SGHRS, CDR2 YFSETQ, per germline. CDR3 in DNA: TGCGCCAGCAGCTTGGAGGTCCGGTGGACCCAGTACTTC. It encodes CASSLEVRWTQYF.

The chain uses TRBV28 and TRBJ2-7; 9 positions match TRBD1. The CDR3 has 15 amino acids. Trimming removed 6 bases from V and 6 bases from J; junction bases left unmatched: 12. Per germline, CDR1 MDHEN and CDR2 SYDVKM. The chain's CDR3 is CASRPEGQGKGEQYF. The CDR3 coding sequence is TGTGCCAGCAGACCCGAGGGACAGGGAAAAGGCGAGCAGTACTTC.

This chain uses TRBV3-1 (or the pseudogene TRBV3-2) with TRBJ2-1, with D perhaps TRBD2 (6 bases). The germline V gene encodes CDR1 LGHDT and CDR2 YNNKEL (reference sequence). Between the trimmed V and J ends, which lost 4 bases and 8 bases, there was a span of 18 bases. The CDR3 extends over 15 amino acids. Here the CDR3 reads CASSLNGAGRDEQFF. The CDR3 DNA sequence: TGTGCCAGCAGCCTAAACGGGGCGGGAAGAGATGAGCAGTTCTTC.

The chain employs TRBV4-1 and TRBJ2-1, with 9 nucleotides matching TRBD2. Germline lookup yields CDR1 MGHRA and CDR2 YSYEKL. The J segment lost 2 bases and the V segment lost 0 bases, leaving 5 bases of the junction unmatched. This CDR3 region has 17 residues. Here the CDR3 DNA reads TGCGCCAGCAGCCAAGACTCGCGGGAGGGCCCCTACAATGAGCAGTTCTTC. Protein sequence: CASSQDSREGPYNEQFF.

The chain combines TRBV2 with TRBJ2-3; TRBD2 agrees at 14 bases. CDR1 and CDR2 from the germline V gene are SNHLY and FYNNEI. The CDR3 spans 15 residues. With V trimmed by 9 bases and J by 5 bases, 7 bases remained unmatched. The DNA of the CDR3 is TGTGCCAGTCTGACTAGCGGGAGGGAGGAAGATACGCAGTATTTT. Amino acids: CASLTSGREEDTQYF. Filled out from reference TRBV2 and TRBJ2-3, the complete variable domain reads EPEVTQTPSHQVTQMGQEVILRCVPISNHLYFYWYRQILGQKVEFLVSFYNNEISEKSEIFDDQFSVERPDGSNFTLKIRSTKLEDSAMYFCASLTSGREEDTQYFGPGTRLTVL.

Comment on this clone: Other DNA sequences from this sample encode an identical CDR3 as well. The rearrangement links TRBV7-2 to TRBJ2-2, with D perhaps matching TRBD2 (6 bases). Germline assignment: CDR1 SGHTA and CDR2 FQGNSA. The V end lost 5 bases, the J end lost 5 bases, and 9 bases lay between the germline ends. This CDR3 contains 13 residues. The CDR3 DNA reads as TGTGCCAGCAGCCCGCGGGATACCGGGGAGCTGTTTTTT. Residues: CASSPRDTGELFF.

The V gene is TRBV5-1, the J gene TRBJ2-5; 7 nucleotides match TRBD1. The CDR3 totals 14 residues. V shed 1 base, J shed 4 bases, and the junction held 4 bases outside the gene matches. Germline V gene data show CDR1 as SGHRS and CDR2 as YFSETQ. The CDR3 is CASSLRPGGETQYF. CDR3 nucleotide sequence: TGCGCCAGCAGCTTGAGGCCAGGGGGAGAGACCCAGTACTTC. Using reference TRBV5-1 and TRBJ2-5 for the parts outside the CDR3, the full variable domain is KAGVTQTPRYLIKTRGQQVTLSCSPISGHRSVSWYQQTPGQGLQFLFEYFSETQRNKGNFPGRFSGRQFSNSRSEMNVSTLELGDSALYLCASSLRPGGETQYFGPGTRLLVL.

The J gene is TRBJ2-1, the V gene TRBV7-6, with 12 bases fitting TRBD2. Germline loops: CDR1 SGHVS, CDR2 FNYEAQ. V lost 5 bases to trimming and J lost 8 bases; unmatched junction nucleotides: 7. There are 15 residues in the CDR3. The CDR3 coding sequence is TGTGCCAGCAGCAGACGGACTAGCGGGATGGATGAGCAGTTCTTC. It is translated as CASSRRTSGMDEQFF. Full variable domain (missing parts from reference TRBV7-6 and TRBJ2-1): GAGVSQSPRYKVTKRGQDVALRCDPISGHVSLYWYRQALGQGPEFLTYFNYEAQQDKSGLPNDRFSAERPEGSISTLTIQRTEQRDSAMYRCASSRRTSGMDEQFFGPGTRLTVL.

This clone was picked up a small number of times. The gene calls are TRBV6-5 and TRBJ1-1; D ambiguous. The CDR3 spans 12 residues. CDR1 MNHEY and CDR2 SVGAGI come from the germline V gene. V lost 8 bases, J lost 11 bases, and 18 bases lay in between. The CDR3 region is CASARVKAQAFF. CDR3 DNA sequence: TGTGCCAGCGCACGGGTGAAGGCTCAGGCTTTCTTT.

This chain uses TRBV11-2 with TRBJ2-3, with D hard to call. The length of the CDR3 is 11 residues. V gave up 0 bases and J gave up 8 bases, with 3 bases separating them. Germline V lookup: CDR1 SGHAT, CDR2 FQNNGV. This CDR3 is CASSLERTQYF. The CDR3 DNA sequence: TGTGCCAGCAGCTTAGAACGTACGCAGTATTTT.

The chain couples TRBV19 to TRBJ1-6, with D possibly TRBD1 on 5 matching bases. Germline V gene sequence: CDR1 LNHDA, CDR2 SQIVND (reference sequence). With 2 bases removed from V and 7 bases from J, the gap between germline ends came to 9 bases. This CDR3 contains 14 residues. For the CDR3, the DNA is TGTGCCAGTAGTATACAGGGTATGAATTCACCCCTCCACTTT. It is translated as CASSIQGMNSPLHF.